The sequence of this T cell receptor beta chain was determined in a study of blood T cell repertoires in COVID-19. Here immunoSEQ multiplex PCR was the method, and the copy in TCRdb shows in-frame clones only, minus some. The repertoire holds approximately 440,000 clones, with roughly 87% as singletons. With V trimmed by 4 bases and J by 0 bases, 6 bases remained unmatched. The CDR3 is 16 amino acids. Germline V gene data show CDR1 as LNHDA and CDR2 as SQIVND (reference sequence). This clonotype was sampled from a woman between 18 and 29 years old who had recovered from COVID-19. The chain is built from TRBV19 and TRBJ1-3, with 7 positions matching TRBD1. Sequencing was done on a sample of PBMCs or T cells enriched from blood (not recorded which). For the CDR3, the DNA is TGTGCCAGTAGTAGGGGACAGTCGAGCTCTGGAAACACCATATATTTT. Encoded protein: CASSRGQSSSGNTIYF.